The T cell receptor (beta chain) described here comes from a study of T-cell memory formation after mild COVID-19. Study as a whole: The study found TCR clusters largely donor specific.

Researchers used 5'RACE with constant-segment primers to make TCR alpha and TCR beta cDNA libraries that carry sample barcodes and UMIs. TCRdb analysed the 5' RACE reads with MiXCR anew, one entry per CDR3 protein. The repertoire holds hundreds of thousands of distinct CDR3 sequences, with around 27% as singletons. As for this clonotype: Its specificity is not known.

Study outcomes and limitations: Detection of some responders pre-infection suggested pre-existing cross-reactive memory T cells participated. Contracting CD4+ clones sat mainly in CM and EM; CD8+ in EMRA.

This CDR3 spans 17 amino acids. J was trimmed by 0 bases and V by 0 bases; bases with no gene match: 7. Germline values: CDR1 SGHTS, CDR2 YDEGEE. The V and J genes are TRBV5-8 and TRBJ2-5; TRBD1 matches 8 bases. Material for sequencing was PBMCs or a T cell subset sorted from them (not recorded which). The source of this sequence is an adult woman who had mild COVID-19 (a few samples of this study predate the infection). Cell type and time point are not known. The CDR3 DNA reads as TGTGCCAGCAGCTTGGTGGTTTGGGACAGGAACCAAGAGACCCAGTACTTC. Its protein is CASSLVVWDRNQETQYF.